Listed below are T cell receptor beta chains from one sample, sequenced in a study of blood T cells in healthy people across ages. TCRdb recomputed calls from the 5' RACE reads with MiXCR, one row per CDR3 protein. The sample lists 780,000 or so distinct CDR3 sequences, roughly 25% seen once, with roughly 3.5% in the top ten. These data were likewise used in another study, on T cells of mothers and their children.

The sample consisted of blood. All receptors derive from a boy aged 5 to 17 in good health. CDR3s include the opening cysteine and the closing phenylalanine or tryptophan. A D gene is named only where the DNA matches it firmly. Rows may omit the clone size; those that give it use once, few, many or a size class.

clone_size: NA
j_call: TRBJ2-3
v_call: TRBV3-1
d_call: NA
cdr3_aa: CASSREYGTDTQYF
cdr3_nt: TGTGCCAGCAGCCGAGAGTACGGCACAGATACGCAGTATTTT

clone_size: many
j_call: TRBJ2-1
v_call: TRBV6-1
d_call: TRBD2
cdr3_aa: CASSGTSGSYNEQFF
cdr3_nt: TGTGCCAGCAGTGGGACTAGCGGGAGTTACAATGAGCAGTTCTTC

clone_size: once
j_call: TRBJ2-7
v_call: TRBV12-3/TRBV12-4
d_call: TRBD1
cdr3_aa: CASSRWDSPSYEQYF
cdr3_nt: TGTGCCAGCAGTCGTTGGGACAGCCCCTCCTACGAGCAGTACTTC

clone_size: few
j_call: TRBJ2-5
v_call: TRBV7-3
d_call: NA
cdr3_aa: CASSFNGGRQETQYF
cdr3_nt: TGTGCCAGCAGCTTTAACGGCGGGCGTCAAGAGACCCAGTACTTC

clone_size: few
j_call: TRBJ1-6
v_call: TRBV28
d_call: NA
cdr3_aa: CASSLHRDNSPLHF
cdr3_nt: TGTGCCAGCAGTTTACACAGGGATAATTCACCCCTCCACTTT

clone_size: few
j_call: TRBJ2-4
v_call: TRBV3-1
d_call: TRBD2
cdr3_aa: CASSQEWEGMAKNIQYF
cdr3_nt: TGTGCCAGCAGCCAAGAGTGGGAGGGAATGGCCAAAAACATTCAGTACTTC

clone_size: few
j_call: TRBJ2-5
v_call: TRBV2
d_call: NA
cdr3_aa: CASSASLALETQYF
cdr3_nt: TGTGCCAGCAGCGCATCCTTAGCACTCGAGACCCAGTACTTC

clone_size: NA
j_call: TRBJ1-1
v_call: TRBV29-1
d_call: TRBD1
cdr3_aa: CSVRGQGGTEAFF
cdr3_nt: TGCAGCGTCAGGGGACAGGGTGGAACTGAAGCTTTCTTT

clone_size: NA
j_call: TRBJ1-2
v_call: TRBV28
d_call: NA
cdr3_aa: CASTVGGNYGYTF
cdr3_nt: TGTGCCAGCACCGTCGGTGGAAACTATGGCTACACCTTC

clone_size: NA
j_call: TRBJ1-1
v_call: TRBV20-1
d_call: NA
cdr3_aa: CSARVAGVEAFF
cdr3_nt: TGCAGTGCTAGAGTGGCAGGGGTTGAAGCTTTCTTT

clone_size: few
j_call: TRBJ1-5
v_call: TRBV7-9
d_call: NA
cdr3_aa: CASSFRDGYQPQHF
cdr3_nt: TGTGCCAGCAGCTTCCGGGACGGGTATCAGCCCCAGCATTTT

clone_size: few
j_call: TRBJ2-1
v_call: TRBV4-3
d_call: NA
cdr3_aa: CASSFASQGGEQFF
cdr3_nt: TGCGCCAGCAGTTTTGCCTCACAGGGCGGTGAGCAGTTCTTC

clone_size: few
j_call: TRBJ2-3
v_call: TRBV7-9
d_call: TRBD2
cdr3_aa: CASSRKEAGAPDTQYF
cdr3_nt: TGTGCCAGCAGCCGAAAGGAAGCGGGGGCCCCGGATACGCAGTATTTT

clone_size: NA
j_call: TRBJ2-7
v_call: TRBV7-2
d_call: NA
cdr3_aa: CASGYYYGADYEQYF
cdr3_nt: TGTGCCAGCGGATACTATTACGGGGCTGATTACGAGCAGTACTTC

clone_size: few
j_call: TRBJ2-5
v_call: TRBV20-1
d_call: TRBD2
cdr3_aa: CSARAPSGGMSQYF
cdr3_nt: TGCAGTGCTAGAGCCCCTAGCGGGGGAATGTCCCAGTACTTC

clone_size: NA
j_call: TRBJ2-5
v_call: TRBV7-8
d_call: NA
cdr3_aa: CAGSPTSLGRETQYF
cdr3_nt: TGTGCCGGCAGCCCGACGAGCTTGGGTAGAGAGACCCAGTACTTC

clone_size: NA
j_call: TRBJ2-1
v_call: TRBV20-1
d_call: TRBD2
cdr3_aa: CSARDISGRIGLNEQFF
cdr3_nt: TGCAGTGCTAGAGATATCAGCGGGAGGATCGGCCTCAATGAGCAGTTCTTC

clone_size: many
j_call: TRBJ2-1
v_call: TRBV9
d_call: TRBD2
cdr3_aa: CASSVASSGSSGKYNEQFF
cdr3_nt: TGTGCCAGCAGCGTAGCTTCGTCTGGTTCTAGCGGGAAGTACAATGAGCAGTTCTTC

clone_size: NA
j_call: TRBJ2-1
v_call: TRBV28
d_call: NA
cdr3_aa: CATAVGEVYNEQFF
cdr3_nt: TGTGCCACAGCTGTCGGGGAGGTCTACAATGAGCAGTTCTTC

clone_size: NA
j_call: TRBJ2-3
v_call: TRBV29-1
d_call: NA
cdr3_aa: CSVDVLSDTQYF
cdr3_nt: TGCAGCGTTGACGTCTTGTCGGATACGCAGTATTTT

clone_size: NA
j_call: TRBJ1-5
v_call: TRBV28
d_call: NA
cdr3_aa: CASSLSTHGQPQHF
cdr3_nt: TGTGCCAGCAGTTTATCGACACATGGACAGCCCCAGCATTTT

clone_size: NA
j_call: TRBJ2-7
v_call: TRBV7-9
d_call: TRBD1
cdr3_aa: CASSQTGKYYEQYF
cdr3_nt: TGCGCCAGCAGCCAGACAGGGAAGTACTACGAGCAGTACTTC

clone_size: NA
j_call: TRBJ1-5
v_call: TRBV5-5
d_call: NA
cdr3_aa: CASSFTGTNQPQHF
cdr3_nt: TGTGCCAGCAGCTTCACAGGGACAAATCAGCCCCAGCATTTT

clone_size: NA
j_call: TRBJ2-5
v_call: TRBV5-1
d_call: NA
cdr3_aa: CASSPDGTRGVTQYF
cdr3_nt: TGCGCCAGCAGCCCCGACGGGACACGGGGCGTGACCCAGTACTTC